The sequence of this T cell receptor beta chain was determined in a study of blood T cell repertoires in COVID-19. Overall study context: Material from acute and convalescent COVID-19 was sourced from the United States, Italy and Spain. PBMCs, B-cell-depleted T cells, or T cells were the source of the cDNA or gDNA that made up the material.

As originally analysed: Amplification with reference gene primers provided the estimates of nucleated cell counts. The table came from immunoSEQ multiplex PCR; TCRdb's copy has only in-frame clones and leaves some out. V and J calls and clone size follow that table, whereas D and trimming were derived from the DNA. This sample has about 63,000 clones, with around 80% found just once. V lost 6 bases, J lost 2 bases, and 7 bases lay in between. CDR3 size: 11 residues. Germline lookup yields CDR1 DFQATT and CDR2 SNEGSKA (reference sequence). The sequencing input was peripheral blood. The genes are TRBV20-1 and TRBJ1-2; D gene ambiguous. The sequence was obtained from a human donor in a cohort sampled during active COVID-19. The CDR3 DNA reads as TGCAGTGCCCAAAGCAACTATGGCTACACCTTC. Residues: CSAQSNYGYTF.